This T cell receptor beta chain is drawn from a study of blood T cell repertoires in COVID-19 (dated by TCRdb to about 2020). At the level of the whole study: Collaborator samples came from the United States, Italy and Spain and covered acute and convalescent phases of COVID-19. Nearly every sample came with metadata listing a de-identified subject ID, COVID-19 status, age in years and sex. Samples came from the ongoing ImmuneRACE study (first 160 participants) plus 1,254 subjects from 6 global collaborators. The repertoires were released in a freely available public database meant as a resource for research on the immune response to SARS-CoV-2. Where HLA class I and class II types were available, the types were taken from metadata supplied by the sample provider, not from assay-based typing. The material from the prospective study consisted of cDNA or gDNA derived from T cells, B-cell-depleted T cells, or PBMCs. Subjects who had been exposed to COVID-19, were actively infected with it, or had recovered from it provided the deeply sampled blood TCRbeta repertoires that made up the dataset. Overall results and qualifications from the work: Clinical and demographic metadata were provided uncurated, with the amount varying by source and participant.

TCRbeta CDR3 regions were amplified from genomic DNA using the immunoSEQ Assay, a bias-controlled multiplex PCR. The authors' analysis ran thus. The number of nucleated cells in each sample was estimated by amplification of reference gene primers within the assay. To quantify the absolute abundance of each unique TCRbeta CDR3 rearrangement, sequence reads were collapsed and filtered. Productive Simpson clonality was computed per sample as the square root of Simpson's diversity index over productive rearrangements. The source is immuneACCESS, and TCRdb retained only in-frame sequences with V and J called. Part of the clones is not carried over; for the studies checked, unresolved V genes explain less than half of this, and the remainder is unexplained. V, J and clone size were drawn from that table, and D and trimming were deduced from the DNA. The sample table holds approximately 140,000 clones, of which 85% to 90% were seen once. Around 20% of the sample rests with the top ten.

Collaborating institutions collected whole blood in K2EDTA tubes following their own protocols. For TCRbeta analysis, collaborator samples were shipped as frozen whole blood, as isolated PBMCs, or as DNA extracted from either sample type. A remark on this clone: It lacks a known antigen. Per-nucleotide qualities are absent, and no much larger clonotype sits a single base away.

This TCR was sampled from a man aged 50 or older with active or convalescent COVID-19. Sequenced: peripheral blood.

Here the CDR3 is given as CASSRSDRGLGETQYF. The DNA sequence is given as TGTGCCAGCAGCCGATCGGACAGGGGGCTAGGAGAGACCCAGTACTTC. The V and J genes are TRBV28 and TRBJ2-5, with 11 bases aligning to TRBD1. Trimming takes 6 bases off V and 4 bases off J; junction bases not matched to a gene: 10. The CDR3 has 16 amino acids, counting the end cysteine and phenylalanine. Only the CDR3 portion is preserved as DNA: 48 bases, with reading frame beginning at the first base. In the germline V gene, CDR1 corresponds to MDHEN and CDR2 to SYDVKM.